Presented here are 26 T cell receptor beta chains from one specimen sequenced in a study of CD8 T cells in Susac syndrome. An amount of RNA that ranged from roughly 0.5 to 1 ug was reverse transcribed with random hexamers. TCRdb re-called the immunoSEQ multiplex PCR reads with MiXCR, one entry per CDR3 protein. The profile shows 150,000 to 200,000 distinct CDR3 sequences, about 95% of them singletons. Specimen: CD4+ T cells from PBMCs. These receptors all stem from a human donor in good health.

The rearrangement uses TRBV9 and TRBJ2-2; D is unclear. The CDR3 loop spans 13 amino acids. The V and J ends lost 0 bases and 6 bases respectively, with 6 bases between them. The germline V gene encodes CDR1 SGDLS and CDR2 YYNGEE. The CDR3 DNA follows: TGTGCCAGCAGCGTAGTTGAAGCCGGGGAGCTGTTTTTT. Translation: CASSVVEAGELFF.

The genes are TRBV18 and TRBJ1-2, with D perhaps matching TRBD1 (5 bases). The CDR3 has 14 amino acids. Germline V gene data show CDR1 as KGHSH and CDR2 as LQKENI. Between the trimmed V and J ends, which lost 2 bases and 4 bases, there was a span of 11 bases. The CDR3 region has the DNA TGTGCCAGCTCACCATCAGGGAGCTCCTATGGCTACACCTTC. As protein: CASSPSGSSYGYTF.

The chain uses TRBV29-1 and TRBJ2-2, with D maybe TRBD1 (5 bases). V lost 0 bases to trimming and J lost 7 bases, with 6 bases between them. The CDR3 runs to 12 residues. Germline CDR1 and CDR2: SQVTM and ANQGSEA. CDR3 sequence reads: CSVEDRGGELFF. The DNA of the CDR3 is TGCAGCGTTGAAGATAGGGGCGGGGAGCTGTTTTTT.

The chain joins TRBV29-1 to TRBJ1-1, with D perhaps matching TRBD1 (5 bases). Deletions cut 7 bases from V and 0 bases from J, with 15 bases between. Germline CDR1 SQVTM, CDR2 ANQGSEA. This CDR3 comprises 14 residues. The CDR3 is CSGGWGGLNTEAFF. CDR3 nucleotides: TGCAGCGGGGGATGGGGCGGGTTGAACACTGAAGCTTTCTTT.

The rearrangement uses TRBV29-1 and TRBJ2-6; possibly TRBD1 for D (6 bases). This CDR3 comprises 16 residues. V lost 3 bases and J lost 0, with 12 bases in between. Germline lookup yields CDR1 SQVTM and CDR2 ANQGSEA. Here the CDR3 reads CSVEGQGSSGANVLTF. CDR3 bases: TGCAGCGTTGAGGGTCAGGGGAGCTCTGGGGCCAACGTCCTGACTTTC.

CDR3 sequence reads: CAWSPGGSYGYTF. The CDR3, as DNA: TGTGCCTGGAGTCCAGGGGGCAGCTATGGCTACACCTTC. The gene calls are TRBV30 and TRBJ1-2; 8 positions agree with TRBD1. CDR1 is GTSNPN, CDR2 SVGIG, per germline (reference sequence). The junction had 3 bases not matched to a gene; V was cut back by 2 bases and J by 4 bases. This CDR3 spans 13 amino acids. Together with reference TRBV30 and TRBJ1-2, the CDR3 gives the full variable domain: SQTIHQWPATLVQPVGSPLSLECTVEGTSNPNLYWYRQAAGRGLQLLFYSVGIGQISSEVPQNLSASRPQDRQFILSSKKLLLSDSGFYLCAWSPGGSYGYTFGSGTRLTVV.

The CDR3 DNA reads as TGTGCCAGCAGCGGGTTCCCGGCTAACTATGGCTACACCTTC. It is translated as CASSGFPANYGYTF. The chain employs TRBV28 and TRBJ1-2; D is ambiguous. CDR1 is MDHEN and CDR2 is SYDVKM in the germline V gene. The CDR3 covers 14 residues. Trimming left V 6 bases short and J 0 bases short, with 11 bases between.

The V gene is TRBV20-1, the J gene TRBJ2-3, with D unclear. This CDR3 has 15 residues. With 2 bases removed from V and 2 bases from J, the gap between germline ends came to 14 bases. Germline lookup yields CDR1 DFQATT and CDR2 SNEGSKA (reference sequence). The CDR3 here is CSARSPDGFTDTQYF. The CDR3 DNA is TGCAGTGCTAGATCCCCGGACGGCTTCACAGATACGCAGTATTTT.

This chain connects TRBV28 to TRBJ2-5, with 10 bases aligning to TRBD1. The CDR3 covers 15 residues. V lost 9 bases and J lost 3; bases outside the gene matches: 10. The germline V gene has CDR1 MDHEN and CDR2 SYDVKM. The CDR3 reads CASDSGGQGEETQYF. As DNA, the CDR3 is TGTGCCAGTGATTCCGGAGGACAGGGGGAAGAGACCCAGTACTTC.

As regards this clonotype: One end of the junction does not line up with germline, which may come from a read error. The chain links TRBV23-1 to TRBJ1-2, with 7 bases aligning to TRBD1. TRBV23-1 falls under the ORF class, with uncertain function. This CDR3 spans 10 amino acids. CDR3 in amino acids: CARRGYGYTF. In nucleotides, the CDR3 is TGCGCCCGCAGGGGGTATGGCTACACCTTC.

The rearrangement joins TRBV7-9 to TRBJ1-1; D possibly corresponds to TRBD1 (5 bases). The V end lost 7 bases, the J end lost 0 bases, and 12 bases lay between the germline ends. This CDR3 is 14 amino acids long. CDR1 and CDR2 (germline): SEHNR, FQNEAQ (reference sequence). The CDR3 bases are TGTGCCAGCATCAGAGGGGCCATGAACACTGAAGCTTTCTTT. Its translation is CASIRGAMNTEAFF.

This CDR3 reads CSVGWTGYGYTF. DNA of the CDR3: TGCAGCGTTGGGTGGACAGGGTATGGCTACACCTTC. V is TRBV29-1 and J is TRBJ1-2; 8 bases fit TRBD1. The CDR3 is made up of 12 amino acids. The V and J ends lost 4 bases and 5 bases, in that order; junction bases with no gene match: 3. The V gene's germline CDR1 is SQVTM and CDR2 ANQGSEA.

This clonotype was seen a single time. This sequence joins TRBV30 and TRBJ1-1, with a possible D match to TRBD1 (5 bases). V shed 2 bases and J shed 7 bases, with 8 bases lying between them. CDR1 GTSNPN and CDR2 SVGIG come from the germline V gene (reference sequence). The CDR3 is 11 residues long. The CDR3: CAWSQGVEAFF. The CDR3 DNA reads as TGTGCCTGGAGTCAAGGGGTTGAAGCTTTCTTT.

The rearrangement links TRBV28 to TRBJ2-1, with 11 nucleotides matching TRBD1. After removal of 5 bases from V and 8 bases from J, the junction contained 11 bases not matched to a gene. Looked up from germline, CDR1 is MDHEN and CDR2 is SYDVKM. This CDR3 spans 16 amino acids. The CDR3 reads CASSPQPGQGVDEQFF. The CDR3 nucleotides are TGTGCCAGCAGTCCCCAACCGGGACAGGGGGTCGATGAGCAGTTCTTC.

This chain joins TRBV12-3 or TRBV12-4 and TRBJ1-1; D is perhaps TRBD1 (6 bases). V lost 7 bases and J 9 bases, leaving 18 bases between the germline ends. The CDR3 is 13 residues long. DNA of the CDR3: TGTGCCAGCAACCCATCGAGTGGACAGAAAGCTTTCTTT. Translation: CASNPSSGQKAFF.

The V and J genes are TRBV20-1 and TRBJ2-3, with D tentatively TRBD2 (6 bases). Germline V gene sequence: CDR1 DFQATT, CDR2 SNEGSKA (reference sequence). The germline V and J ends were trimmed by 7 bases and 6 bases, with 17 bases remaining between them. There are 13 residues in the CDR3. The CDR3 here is CSVHREWSDTQYF. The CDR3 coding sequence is TGCAGTGTCCACCGGGAGTGGAGCGATACGCAGTATTTT.

The CDR3: CSAEGGDEQFF. CDR3 coding DNA: TGCAGCGCCGAGGGAGGAGATGAGCAGTTCTTC. V is TRBV29-1 and J is TRBJ2-1; TRBD2 might be the D (6 bases). The CDR3 consists of 11 residues. CDR1 SQVTM and CDR2 ANQGSEA come from the germline V gene. The V gene lost 7 bases and the J gene lost 8 bases, with 12 bases spanning the gap.

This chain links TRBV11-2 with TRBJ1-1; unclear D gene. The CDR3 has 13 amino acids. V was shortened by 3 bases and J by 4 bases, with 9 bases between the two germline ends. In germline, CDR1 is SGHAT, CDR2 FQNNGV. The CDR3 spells CASSLNFGTEAFF. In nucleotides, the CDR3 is TGTGCCAGCAGCTTGAATTTCGGCACTGAAGCTTTCTTT.

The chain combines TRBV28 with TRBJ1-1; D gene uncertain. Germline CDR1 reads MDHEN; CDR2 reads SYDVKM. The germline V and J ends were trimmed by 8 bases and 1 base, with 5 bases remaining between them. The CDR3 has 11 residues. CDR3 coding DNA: TGTGCCAGCCTCTCGAACACTGAAGCTTTCTTT. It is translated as CASLSNTEAFF.

CDR3 loop: CSVRRRGSSETQYF. The DNA of the CDR3 is TGCAGCGTCCGGCGGAGGGGGTCCTCGGAGACCCAGTACTTC. The chain combines TRBV29-1 with TRBJ2-5; TRBD1 or TRBD2 may be the D gene (6 bases each). The CDR3 length is 14 residues. Germline CDR1 and CDR2: SQVTM and ANQGSEA. Trimming removed 6 bases from V and 5 bases from J, with 19 bases in between.

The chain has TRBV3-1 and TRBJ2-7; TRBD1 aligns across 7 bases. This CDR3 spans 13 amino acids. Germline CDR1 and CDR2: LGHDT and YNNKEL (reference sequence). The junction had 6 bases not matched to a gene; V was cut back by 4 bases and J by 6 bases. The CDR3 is CASSPGGALEQYF. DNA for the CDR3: TGTGCCAGCAGCCCAGGGGGAGCACTCGAGCAGTACTTC.

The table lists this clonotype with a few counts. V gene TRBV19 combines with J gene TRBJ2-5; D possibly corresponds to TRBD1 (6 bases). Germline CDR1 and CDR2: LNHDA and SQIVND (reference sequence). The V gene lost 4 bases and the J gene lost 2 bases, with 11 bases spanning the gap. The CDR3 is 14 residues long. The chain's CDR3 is CASSTQGGQETQYF. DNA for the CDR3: TGTGCCAGTAGTACACAGGGTGGGCAAGAGACCCAGTACTTC. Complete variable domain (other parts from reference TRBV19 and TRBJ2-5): DGGITQSPKYLFRKEGQNVTLSCEQNLNHDAMYWYRQDPGQGLRLIYYSQIVNDFQKGDIAEGYSVSREKKESFPLTVTSAQKNPTAFYLCASSTQGGQETQYFGPGTRLLVL.

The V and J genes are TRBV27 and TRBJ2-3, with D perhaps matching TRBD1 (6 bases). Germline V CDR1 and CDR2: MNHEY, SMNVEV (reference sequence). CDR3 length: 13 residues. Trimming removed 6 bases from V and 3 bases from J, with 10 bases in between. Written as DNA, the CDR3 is TGTGCCAGCAGAAAAACAGGGACAGATACGCAGTATTTT. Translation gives CASRKTGTDTQYF.

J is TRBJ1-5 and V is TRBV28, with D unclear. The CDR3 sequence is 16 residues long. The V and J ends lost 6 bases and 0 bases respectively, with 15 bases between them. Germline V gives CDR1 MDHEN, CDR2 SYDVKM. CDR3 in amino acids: CASRSPAGYSNQPQHF. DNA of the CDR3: TGTGCCAGCAGGTCCCCTGCAGGATATAGCAATCAGCCCCAGCATTTT.

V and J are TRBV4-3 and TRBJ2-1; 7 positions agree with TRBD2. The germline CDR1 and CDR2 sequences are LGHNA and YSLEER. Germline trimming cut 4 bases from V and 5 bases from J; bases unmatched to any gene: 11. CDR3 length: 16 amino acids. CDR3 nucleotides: TGCGCCAGCAGCCGAATCTCGAGCGGGAACCACAATGAGCAGTTCTTC. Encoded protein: CASSRISSGNHNEQFF.

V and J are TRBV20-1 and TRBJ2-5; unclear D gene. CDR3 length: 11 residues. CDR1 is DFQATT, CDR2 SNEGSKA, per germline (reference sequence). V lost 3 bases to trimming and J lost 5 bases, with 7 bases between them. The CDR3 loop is CSASGPETQYF. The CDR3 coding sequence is TGCAGTGCTAGTGGCCCGGAGACCCAGTACTTC.